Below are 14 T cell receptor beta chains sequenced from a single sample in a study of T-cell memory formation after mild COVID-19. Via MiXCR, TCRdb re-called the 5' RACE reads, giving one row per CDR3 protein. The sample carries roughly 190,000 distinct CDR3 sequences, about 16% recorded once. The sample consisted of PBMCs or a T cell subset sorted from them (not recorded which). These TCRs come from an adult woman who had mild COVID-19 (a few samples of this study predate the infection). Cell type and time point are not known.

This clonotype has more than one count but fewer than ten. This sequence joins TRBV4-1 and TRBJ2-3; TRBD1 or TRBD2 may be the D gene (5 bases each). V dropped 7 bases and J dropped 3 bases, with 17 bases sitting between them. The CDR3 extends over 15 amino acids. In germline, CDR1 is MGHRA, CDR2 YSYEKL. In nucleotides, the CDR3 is TGCGCCAGCACCCGAGGGGTGGCAGAAACAGATACGCAGTATTTT. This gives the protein CASTRGVAETDTQYF.

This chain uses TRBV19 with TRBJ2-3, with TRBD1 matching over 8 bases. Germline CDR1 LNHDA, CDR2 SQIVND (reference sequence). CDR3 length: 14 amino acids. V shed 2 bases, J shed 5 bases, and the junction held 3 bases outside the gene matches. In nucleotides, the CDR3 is TGTGCCAGTAGTATACGCAGGGGGCAAGATACGCAGTATTTT. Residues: CASSIRRGQDTQYF.

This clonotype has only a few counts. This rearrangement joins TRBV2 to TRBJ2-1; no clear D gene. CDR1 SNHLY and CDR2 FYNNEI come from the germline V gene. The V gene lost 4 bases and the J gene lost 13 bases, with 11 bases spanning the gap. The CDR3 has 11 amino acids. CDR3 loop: CASSALGTQFF. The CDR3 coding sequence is TGTGCCAGCAGTGCGCTAGGTACCCAGTTCTTC.

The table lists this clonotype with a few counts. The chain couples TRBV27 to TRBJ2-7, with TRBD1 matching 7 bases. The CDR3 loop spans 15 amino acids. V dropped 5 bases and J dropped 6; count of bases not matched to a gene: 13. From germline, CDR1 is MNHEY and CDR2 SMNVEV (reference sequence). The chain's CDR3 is CASSGSRGGKGEQYF. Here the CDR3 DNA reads TGTGCCAGCAGTGGTTCAAGAGGGGGCAAGGGCGAGCAGTACTTC.

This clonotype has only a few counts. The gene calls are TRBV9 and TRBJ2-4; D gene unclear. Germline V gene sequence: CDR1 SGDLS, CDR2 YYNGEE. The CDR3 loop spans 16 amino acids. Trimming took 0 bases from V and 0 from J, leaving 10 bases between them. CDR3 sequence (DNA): TGTGCCAGCAGCGTAGGATTGGGGTTAGCCAAAAACATTCAGTACTTC. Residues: CASSVGLGLAKNIQYF. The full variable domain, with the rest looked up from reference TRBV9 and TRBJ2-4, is DSGVTQTPKHLITATGQRVTLRCSPRSGDLSVYWYQQSLDQGLQFLIQYYNGEERAKGNILERFSAQQFPDLHSELNLSSLELGDSALYFCASSVGLGLAKNIQYFGAGTRLSVL.

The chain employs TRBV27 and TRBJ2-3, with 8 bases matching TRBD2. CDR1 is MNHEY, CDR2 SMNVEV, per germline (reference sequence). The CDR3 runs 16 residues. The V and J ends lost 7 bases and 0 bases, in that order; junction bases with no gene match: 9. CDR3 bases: TGTGCCAGCACCAGAGGGACTAGACTGAGCACAGATACGCAGTATTTT. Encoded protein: CASTRGTRLSTDTQYF.

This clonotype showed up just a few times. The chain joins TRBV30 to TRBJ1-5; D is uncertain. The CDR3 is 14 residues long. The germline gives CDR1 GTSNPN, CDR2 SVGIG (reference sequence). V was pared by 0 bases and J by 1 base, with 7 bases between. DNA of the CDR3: TGTGCCTGGAGTGTACTCTCGAGCAATCAGCCCCAGCATTTT. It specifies CAWSVLSSNQPQHF.

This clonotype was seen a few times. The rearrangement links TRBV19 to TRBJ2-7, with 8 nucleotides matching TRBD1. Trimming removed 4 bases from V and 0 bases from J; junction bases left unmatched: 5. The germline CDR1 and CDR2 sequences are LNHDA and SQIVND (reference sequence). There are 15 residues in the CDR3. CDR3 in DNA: TGTGCCAGTAGTAGTGGGACAGGCGGCTCCTACGAGCAGTACTTC. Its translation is CASSSGTGGSYEQYF.

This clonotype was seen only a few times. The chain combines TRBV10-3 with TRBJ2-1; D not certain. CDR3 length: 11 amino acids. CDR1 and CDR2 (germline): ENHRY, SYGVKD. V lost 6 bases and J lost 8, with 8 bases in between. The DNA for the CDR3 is TGTGCCATCAGCGGTTTGGATGAGCAGTTCTTC. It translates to CAISGLDEQFF.

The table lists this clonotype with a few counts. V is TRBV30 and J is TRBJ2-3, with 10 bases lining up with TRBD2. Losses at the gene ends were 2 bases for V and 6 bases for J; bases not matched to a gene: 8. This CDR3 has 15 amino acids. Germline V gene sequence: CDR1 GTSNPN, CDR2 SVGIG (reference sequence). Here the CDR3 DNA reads TGTGCCTGGAGTAGCGGGAGGGCGGCAGGGGATACGCAGTATTTT. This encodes CAWSSGRAAGDTQYF. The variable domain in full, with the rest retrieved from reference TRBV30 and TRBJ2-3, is SQTIHQWPATLVQPVGSPLSLECTVEGTSNPNLYWYRQAAGRGLQLLFYSVGIGQISSEVPQNLSASRPQDRQFILSSKKLLLSDSGFYLCAWSSGRAAGDTQYFGPGTRLTVL.

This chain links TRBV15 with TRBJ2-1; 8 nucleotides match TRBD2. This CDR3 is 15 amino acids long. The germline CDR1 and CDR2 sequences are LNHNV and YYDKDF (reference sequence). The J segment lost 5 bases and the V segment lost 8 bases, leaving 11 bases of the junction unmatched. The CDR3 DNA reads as TGTGCCACCGAGCTTCTTAAGCGGGGGAACAATGAGCAGTTCTTC. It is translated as CATELLKRGNNEQFF.

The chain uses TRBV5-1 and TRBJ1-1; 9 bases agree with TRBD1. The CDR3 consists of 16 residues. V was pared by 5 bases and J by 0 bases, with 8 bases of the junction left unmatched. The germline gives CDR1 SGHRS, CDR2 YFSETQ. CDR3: CASRERQGGMNTEAFF. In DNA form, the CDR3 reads TGCGCCAGCAGAGAACGACAGGGGGGTATGAACACTGAAGCTTTCTTT.

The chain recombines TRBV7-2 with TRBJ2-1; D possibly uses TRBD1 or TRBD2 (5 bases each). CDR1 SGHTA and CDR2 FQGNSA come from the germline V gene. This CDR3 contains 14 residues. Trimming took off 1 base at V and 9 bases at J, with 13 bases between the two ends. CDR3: CASSLGVGTSEQFF. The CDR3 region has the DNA TGTGCCAGCAGCTTAGGGGTCGGGACGAGTGAGCAGTTCTTC.

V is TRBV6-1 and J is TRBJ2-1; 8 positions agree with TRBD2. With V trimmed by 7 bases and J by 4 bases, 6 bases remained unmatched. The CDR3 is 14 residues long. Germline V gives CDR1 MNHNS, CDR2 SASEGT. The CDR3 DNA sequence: TGTGCCAGCACACTAGCGGTTGATTACAATGAGCAGTTCTTC. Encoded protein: CASTLAVDYNEQFF.